This TCR beta chain stems from a study of T cells in Graves' hyperthyroidism and ophthalmopathy. Study in general: The authors collected peripheral blood at initial diagnosis, before any treatment.

Amplification of TCR beta CDR3 regions was performed using RNA transcripts as template. The HTBI set primed first-round TCR CDR3 RT-PCR. TCRdb processed the multiplex PCR reads anew with MiXCR; each CDR3 protein has one entry. The sample holds approximately 600,000 distinct CDR3 sequences, 14% seen once. Regarding this clonotype: A read error may be the cause here, since a much bigger clone is one base away.

The authors took PBMCs from 10 ml fresh peripheral blood. The CDR3 is 15 residues long. The V end was cut by 3 bases, the J end by 5 bases, with 17 bases between. The germline V gene has CDR1 SGHKS and CDR2 YYEKEE (reference sequence). The sample taken for sequencing was blood. The chain links TRBV5-5 to TRBJ2-5; D is uncertain. The clonotype comes from a young woman with Graves' hyperthyroidism that later progressed to Graves' ophthalmopathy. CDR3 DNA: TGTGCCAGCAGCTCCCGGCAGCGACGGCGGGAGACCCAGTACTTC. Residues: CASSSRQRRRETQYF.